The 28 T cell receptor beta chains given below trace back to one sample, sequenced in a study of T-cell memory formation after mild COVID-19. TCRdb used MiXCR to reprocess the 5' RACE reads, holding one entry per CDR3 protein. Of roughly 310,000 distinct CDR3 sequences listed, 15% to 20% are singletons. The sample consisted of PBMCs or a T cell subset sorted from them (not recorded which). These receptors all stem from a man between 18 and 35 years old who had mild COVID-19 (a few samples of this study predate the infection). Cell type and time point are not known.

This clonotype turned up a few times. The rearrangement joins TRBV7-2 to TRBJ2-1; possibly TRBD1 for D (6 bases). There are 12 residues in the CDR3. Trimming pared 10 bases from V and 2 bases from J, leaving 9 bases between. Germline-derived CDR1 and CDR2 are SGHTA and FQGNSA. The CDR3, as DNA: TGTGCCAACAGGGACCCCTACAATGAGCAGTTCTTC. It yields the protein CANRDPYNEQFF.

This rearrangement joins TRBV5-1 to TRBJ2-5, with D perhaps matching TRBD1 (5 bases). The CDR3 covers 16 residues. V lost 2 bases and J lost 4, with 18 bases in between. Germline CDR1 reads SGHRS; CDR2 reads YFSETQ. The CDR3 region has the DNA TGCGCCAGCAGCTTCGAGGCCCAGGACATGGGAGAGACCCAGTACTTC. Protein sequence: CASSFEAQDMGETQYF. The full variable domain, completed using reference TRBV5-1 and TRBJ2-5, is KAGVTQTPRYLIKTRGQQVTLSCSPISGHRSVSWYQQTPGQGLQFLFEYFSETQRNKGNFPGRFSGRQFSNSRSEMNVSTLELGDSALYLCASSFEAQDMGETQYFGPGTRLLVL.

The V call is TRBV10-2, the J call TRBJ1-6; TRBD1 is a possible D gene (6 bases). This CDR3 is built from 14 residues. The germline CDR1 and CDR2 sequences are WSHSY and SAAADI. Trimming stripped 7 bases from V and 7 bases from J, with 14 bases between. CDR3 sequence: CASTVRDTNSPLHF. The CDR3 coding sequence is TGCGCCAGCACCGTCCGGGACACCAATTCACCCCTCCACTTT.

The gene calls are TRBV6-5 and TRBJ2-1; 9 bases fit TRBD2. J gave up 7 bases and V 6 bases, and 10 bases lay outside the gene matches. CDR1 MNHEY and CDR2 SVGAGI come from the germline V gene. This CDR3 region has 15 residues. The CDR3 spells CASSWTSSGENEQFF. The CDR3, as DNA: TGTGCCAGCAGCTGGACTTCTAGCGGGGAAAATGAGCAGTTCTTC.

This chain's CDR3 is CASSHSPRDSTDTQYF. The DNA for the CDR3 is TGTGCCAGCAGCCATTCCCCAAGGGATAGCACAGATACGCAGTATTTT. J is TRBJ2-3 and V is TRBV3-1; unclear D gene. Germline loops: CDR1 LGHDT, CDR2 YNNKEL (reference sequence). The CDR3 runs 16 residues. Trimming took off 3 bases at V and 0 bases at J, with 13 bases between the two ends.

The CDR3 region has the DNA TGTGCCAGCCTACAGGGACAGGGGCTAGAAAGGACCCAGTACTTC. Its translation: CASLQGQGLERTQYF. The V call is TRBV5-4, the J call TRBJ2-5, with 10 bases matching TRBD1. The CDR3 length is 15 residues. Germline-derived CDR1 and CDR2 are SGHNT and YYREEE (reference sequence). Unmatched junction bases numbered 13, after V lost 7 bases and J lost 7 bases.

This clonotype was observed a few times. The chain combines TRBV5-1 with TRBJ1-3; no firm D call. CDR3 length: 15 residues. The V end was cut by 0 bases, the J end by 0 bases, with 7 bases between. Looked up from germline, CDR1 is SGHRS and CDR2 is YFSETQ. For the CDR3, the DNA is TGCGCCAGCAGCTTGGACGGCCCCTCTGGAAACACCATATATTTT. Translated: CASSLDGPSGNTIYF.

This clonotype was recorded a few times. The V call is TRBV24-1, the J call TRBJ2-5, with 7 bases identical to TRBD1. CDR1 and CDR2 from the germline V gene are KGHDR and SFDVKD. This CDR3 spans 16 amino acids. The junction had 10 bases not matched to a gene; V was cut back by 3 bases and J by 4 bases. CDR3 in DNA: TGTGCCACCAGTGATGGCGACAGGGCCCTGGGAGAGACCCAGTACTTC. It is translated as CATSDGDRALGETQYF.

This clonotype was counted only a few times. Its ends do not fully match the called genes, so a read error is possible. CDR3: CASSSPGQNSGELFF. CDR3 sequence (DNA): TGTGCCAGCTCATCCCCGGGACAGAACTCCGGGGAGCTGTTTTTT. The chain couples TRBV18 to TRBJ2-2; 7 bases agree with TRBD1. CDR3 length: 15 amino acids. Per the germline V gene, CDR1 is KGHSH and CDR2 is LQKENI.

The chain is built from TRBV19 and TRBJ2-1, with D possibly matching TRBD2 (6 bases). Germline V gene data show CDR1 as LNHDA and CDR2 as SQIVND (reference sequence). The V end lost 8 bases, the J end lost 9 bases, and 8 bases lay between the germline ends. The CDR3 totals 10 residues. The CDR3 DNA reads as TGTGCCAGTGGGGAGGTTGAGCAGTTCTTC. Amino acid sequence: CASGEVEQFF.

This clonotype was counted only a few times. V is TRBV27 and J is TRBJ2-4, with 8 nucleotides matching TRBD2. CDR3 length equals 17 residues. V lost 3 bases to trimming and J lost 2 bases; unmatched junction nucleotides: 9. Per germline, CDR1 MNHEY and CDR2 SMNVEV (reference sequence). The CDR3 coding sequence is TGTGCCAGCAGTTTCCCAGCGGGGGCATTACCCAAAAACATTCAGTACTTC. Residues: CASSFPAGALPKNIQYF.

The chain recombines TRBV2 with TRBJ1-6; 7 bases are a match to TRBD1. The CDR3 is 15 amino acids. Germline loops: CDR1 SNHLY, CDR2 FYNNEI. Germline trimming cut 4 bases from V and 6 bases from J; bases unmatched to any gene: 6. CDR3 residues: CASSASTGSNSPLHF. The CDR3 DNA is TGTGCCAGCAGTGCGTCGACAGGGAGTAATTCACCCCTCCACTTT.

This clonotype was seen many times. The CDR3 region has the DNA TGCAGCGTTGACAGGGGAACAGAGACCCAGTACTTC. This gives the protein CSVDRGTETQYF. The V call is TRBV29-1, the J call TRBJ2-5, with D possibly matching TRBD1 (6 bases). The CDR3 consists of 12 residues. Trimming took off 3 bases at V and 4 bases at J, with 9 bases between the two ends. In germline, CDR1 is SQVTM, CDR2 ANQGSEA. The entire variable domain, with the rest obtained from reference TRBV29-1 and TRBJ2-5, is as follows: SAVISQKPSRDICQRGTSLTIQCQVDSQVTMMFWYRQQPGQSLTLIATANQGSEATYESGFVIDKFPISRPNLTFSTLTVSNMSPEDSSIYLCSVDRGTETQYFGPGTRLLVL.

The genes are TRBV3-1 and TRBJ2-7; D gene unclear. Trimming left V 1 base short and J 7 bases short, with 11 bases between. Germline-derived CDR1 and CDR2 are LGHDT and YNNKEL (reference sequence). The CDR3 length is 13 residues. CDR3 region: CASSQGLLGEQYV. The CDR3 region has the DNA TGTGCCAGCAGCCAAGGACTTTTGGGGGAGCAGTACGTC.

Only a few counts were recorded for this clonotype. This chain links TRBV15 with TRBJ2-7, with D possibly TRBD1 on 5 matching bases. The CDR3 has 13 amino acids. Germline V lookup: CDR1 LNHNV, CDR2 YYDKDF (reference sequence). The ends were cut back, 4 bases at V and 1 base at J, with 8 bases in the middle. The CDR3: CATSNRQSYEQYF. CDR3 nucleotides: TGTGCCACCAGCAATCGACAGTCCTACGAGCAGTACTTC.

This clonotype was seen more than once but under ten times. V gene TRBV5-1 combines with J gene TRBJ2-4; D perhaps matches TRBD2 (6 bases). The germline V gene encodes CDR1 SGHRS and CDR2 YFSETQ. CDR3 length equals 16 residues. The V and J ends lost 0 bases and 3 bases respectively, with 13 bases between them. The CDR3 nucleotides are TGCGCCAGCAGCTTGGCGCAGGGAGGAAACAAAAACATTCAGTACTTC. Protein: CASSLAQGGNKNIQYF.

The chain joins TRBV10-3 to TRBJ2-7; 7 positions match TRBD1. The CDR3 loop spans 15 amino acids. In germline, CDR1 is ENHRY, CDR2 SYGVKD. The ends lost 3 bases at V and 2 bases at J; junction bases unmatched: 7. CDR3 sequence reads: CAISDHGTEAYEQYF. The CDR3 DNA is TGTGCCATCAGTGACCATGGGACAGAAGCCTACGAGCAGTACTTC.

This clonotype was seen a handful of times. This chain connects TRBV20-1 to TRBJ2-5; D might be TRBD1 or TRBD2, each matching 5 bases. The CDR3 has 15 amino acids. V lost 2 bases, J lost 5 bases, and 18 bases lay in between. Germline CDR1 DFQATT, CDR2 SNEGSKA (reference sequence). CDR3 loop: CSARRDARDGETQYF. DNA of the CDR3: TGCAGTGCTAGAAGGGACGCTCGAGACGGCGAGACCCAGTACTTC.

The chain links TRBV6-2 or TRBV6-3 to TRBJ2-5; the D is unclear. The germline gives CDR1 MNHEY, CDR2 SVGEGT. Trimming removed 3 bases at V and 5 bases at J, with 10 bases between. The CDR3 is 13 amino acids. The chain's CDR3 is CASSYGVRETQYF. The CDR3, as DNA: TGTGCCAGCAGTTATGGGGTGAGGGAGACCCAGTACTTC.

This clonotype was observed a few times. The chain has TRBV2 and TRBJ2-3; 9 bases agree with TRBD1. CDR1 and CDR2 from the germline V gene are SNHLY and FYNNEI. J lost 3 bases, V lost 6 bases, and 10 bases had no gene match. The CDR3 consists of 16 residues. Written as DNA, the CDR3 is TGTGCCAGCAGGTTACAGGGGGCATTGAGGACAGATACGCAGTATTTT. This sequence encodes CASRLQGALRTDTQYF.

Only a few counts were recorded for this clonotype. CDR3 amino acids: CASSSSGIQETQYF. In nucleotides, the CDR3 is TGTGCCAGCAGCTCATCCGGGATACAAGAGACCCAGTACTTC. The chain employs TRBV7-6 and TRBJ2-5, with TRBD2 as a possible D gene (5 bases). The CDR3 runs to 14 residues. CDR1 is SGHVS, CDR2 FNYEAQ, per germline. Trimming stripped 4 bases from V and 2 bases from J, with 11 bases between. The full variable domain, its missing parts supplied by reference TRBV7-6 and TRBJ2-5, is GAGVSQSPRYKVTKRGQDVALRCDPISGHVSLYWYRQALGQGPEFLTYFNYEAQQDKSGLPNDRFSAERPEGSISTLTIQRTEQRDSAMYRCASSSSGIQETQYFGPGTRLLVL.

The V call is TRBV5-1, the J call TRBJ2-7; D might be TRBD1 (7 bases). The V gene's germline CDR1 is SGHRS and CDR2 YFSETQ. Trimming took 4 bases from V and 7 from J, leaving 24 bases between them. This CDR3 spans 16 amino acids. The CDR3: CASSLTATGTLGEQYF. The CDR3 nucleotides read TGCGCCAGCAGCCTGACCGCGACAGGGACTTTGGGAGAGCAGTACTTC.

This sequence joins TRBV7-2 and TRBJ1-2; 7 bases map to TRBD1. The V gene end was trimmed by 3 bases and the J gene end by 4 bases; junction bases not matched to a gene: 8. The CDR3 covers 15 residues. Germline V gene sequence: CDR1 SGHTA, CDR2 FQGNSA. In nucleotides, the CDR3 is TGTGCCAGCAGCTTCTCTGGGACAGAAGGCTATGGCTACACCTTC. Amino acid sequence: CASSFSGTEGYGYTF.

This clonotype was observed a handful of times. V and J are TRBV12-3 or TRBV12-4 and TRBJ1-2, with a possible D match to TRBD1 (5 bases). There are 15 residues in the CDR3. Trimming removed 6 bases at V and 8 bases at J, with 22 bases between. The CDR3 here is CASSSDYGAWEGYTF. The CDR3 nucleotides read TGTGCCAGCAGCTCAGACTACGGGGCGTGGGAAGGCTACACCTTC.

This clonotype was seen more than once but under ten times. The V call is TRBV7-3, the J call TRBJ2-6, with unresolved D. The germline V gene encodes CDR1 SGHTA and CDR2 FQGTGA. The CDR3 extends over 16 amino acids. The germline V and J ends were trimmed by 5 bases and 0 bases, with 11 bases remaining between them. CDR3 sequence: CASSPNGYSGANVLTF. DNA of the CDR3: TGTGCCAGCAGCCCTAATGGCTACTCTGGGGCCAACGTCCTGACTTTC.

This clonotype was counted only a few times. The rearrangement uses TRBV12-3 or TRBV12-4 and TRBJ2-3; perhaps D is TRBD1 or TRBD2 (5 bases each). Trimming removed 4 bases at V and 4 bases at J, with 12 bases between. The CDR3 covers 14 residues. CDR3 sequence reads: CASSSAGAADTQYF. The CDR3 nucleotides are TGTGCCAGCAGTTCCGCCGGGGCGGCAGATACGCAGTATTTT.

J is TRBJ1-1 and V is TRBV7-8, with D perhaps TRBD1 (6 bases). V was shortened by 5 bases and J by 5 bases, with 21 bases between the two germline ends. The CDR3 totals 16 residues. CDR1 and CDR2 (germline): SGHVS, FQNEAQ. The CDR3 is CASSPTRGGEVTEAFF. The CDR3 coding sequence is TGTGCCAGCAGCCCCACTCGAGGGGGGGAAGTTACTGAAGCTTTCTTT.

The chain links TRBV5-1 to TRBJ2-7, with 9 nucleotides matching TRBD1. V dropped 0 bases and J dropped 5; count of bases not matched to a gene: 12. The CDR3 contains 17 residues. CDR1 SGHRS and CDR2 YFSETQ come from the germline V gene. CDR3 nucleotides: TGCGCCAGCAGCTTGGCGTGTTCAGGACAGGGGATTAACGAGCAGTACGTC. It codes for CASSLACSGQGINEQYV.